The 22 T cell receptor beta chains given below trace back to one sample, sequenced in a study of T cells in Graves' hyperthyroidism and ophthalmopathy. RNA transcripts served as the template for amplifying TCR beta CDR3 regions. When the TCR CDR3 underwent first-round RT-PCR, the HTBI primer set was used. Via MiXCR, TCRdb re-called the multiplex PCR reads, giving one row per CDR3 protein. Of 500,000 to 600,000 distinct CDR3 sequences listed, just over 45% were seen once; the top ten hold roughly 8.2%. The sample was peripheral blood or thyroid tissue (not recorded which). These receptors all come from a woman between 18 and 30 years old with Graves' hyperthyroidism.

As regards this clonotype: A much more abundant neighbour one base away suggests this may be a read error. The V and J genes are TRBV20-1 and TRBJ1-2; 7 bases line up with TRBD1. The CDR3 totals 13 residues. Germline V gives CDR1 DFQATT, CDR2 SNEGSKA (reference sequence). The CDR3: CNARGTAIYGYTF. The CDR3 nucleotides read TGCAATGCTAGAGGGACAGCCATCTATGGCTACACCTTC.

The chain couples TRBV5-1 to TRBJ2-7, with 10 bases fitting TRBD2. This CDR3 comprises 14 residues. Germline CDR1 and CDR2: SGHRS and YFSETQ. V lost 4 bases, J lost 7 bases, and 8 bases stayed unmatched. CDR3 DNA: TGCGCCAGCAGCGCCGATAGCGGGAGGCGGGAGCAGTACTTC. This translates into CASSADSGRREQYF.

This clonotype was counted at least ten times. The V and J genes are TRBV6-2 or TRBV6-3 and TRBJ2-7; TRBD2 aligns across 8 bases. Germline V lookup: CDR1 MNHEY, CDR2 SVGEGT. The CDR3 length is 14 residues. The V segment lost 5 bases and the J segment 0 bases; nucleotides outside the gene matches: 3. CDR3 coding DNA: TGTGCCAGCAGTCGTAGCGGGATCTCCTACGAGCAGTACTTC. It is translated as CASSRSGISYEQYF.

Worth noting for this clonotype: A read error may account for a junction end that differs from germline. The rearrangement joins TRBV6-5 to TRBJ2-7, with 8 nucleotides matching TRBD1. The J call is in doubt because the DNA end fits TRBJ2-1 better. Germline V gives CDR1 MNHEY, CDR2 SVGAGI. The CDR3 spans 17 residues. CDR3 loop: CASSYSGSNRGYTEQFF. The DNA of the CDR3 is TGTGCCAGCAGTTACTCGGGTAGTAACAGGGGGTACACTGAGCAGTTCTTC.

The CDR3 here is CASREGGAGDTQYF. DNA of the CDR3: TGTGCCAGCAGGGAGGGAGGGGCAGGGGATACGCAGTATTTT. The rearrangement uses TRBV6-1 and TRBJ2-3, with 7 positions matching TRBD2. CDR1 and CDR2 from the germline V gene are MNHNS and SASEGT. The CDR3 loop spans 14 amino acids. After removal of 6 bases from V and 6 bases from J, the junction contained 9 bases not matched to a gene.

Ten or more counts support this clonotype. The chain recombines TRBV12-3 or TRBV12-4 with TRBJ1-6; the D is unclear. V lost 3 bases and J 0 bases, leaving 6 bases between the germline ends. The CDR3 has 15 amino acids. The CDR3 region has the DNA TGTGCCAGCAGTTTTACGAGCTCCTATAATTCACCCCTCCACTTT. Translating gives CASSFTSSYNSPLHF.

This clonotype was seen at least ten times. The chain combines TRBV11-3 with TRBJ2-7, with a possible D match to TRBD2 (6 bases). The V end lost 1 base, the J end lost 6 bases, and 16 bases lay between the germline ends. This CDR3 spans 15 amino acids. Germline V gene data show CDR1 as SGHNT and CDR2 as YENEEA. CDR3 bases: TGTGCCAGCAGCTTAGGCGGGATCCGAACCCTCGAGCAGTACTTC. The encoded protein is CASSLGGIRTLEQYF.

A remark on this clonotype: A much larger clone differs from this one at a single base, so this may be a read error. J is TRBJ2-7 and V is TRBV5-1; unclear D gene. Germline V CDR1 and CDR2: SGHRS, YFSETQ. Trimming left V 3 bases short and J 3 bases short, with 13 bases between. The CDR3 sequence is 14 residues long. CDR3 nucleotide sequence: TGCGCCAGCAGCTACTTACCGGACGGCTACGAGCAGTACTTC. It codes for CASSYLPDGYEQYF.

The sample holds many counts of this clonotype. The chain combines TRBV4-1 with TRBJ1-2, with no clear D. The ends were cut back, 1 base at V and 0 bases at J, with 3 bases in the middle. The germline gives CDR1 MGHRA, CDR2 YSYEKL. This CDR3 has 13 residues. CDR3 nucleotides: TGCGCCAGCAGCCAAGGAACTAACTATGGCTACACCTTC. This translates into CASSQGTNYGYTF.

As for this clonotype: Being one base from a much bigger clone, this may be a read error. The chain employs TRBV12-5 and TRBJ2-5, with D perhaps assigned TRBD1 or TRBD2 (5 bases each). The CDR3 length is 14 residues. Germline-derived CDR1 and CDR2 are LGHNT and FRNRAP. V lost 4 bases, J lost 2 bases, and 11 bases lay in between. CDR3 region: CASGSGATQETQYF. CDR3 DNA sequence: TGTGCTAGTGGTTCCGGGGCTACTCAAGAGACCCAGTACTTC.

Ten or more counts support this clonotype. This sequence joins TRBV6-1 and TRBJ1-3; D gene ambiguous. Germline assignment: CDR1 MNHNS and CDR2 SASEGT. V was cut by 2 bases and J by 0 bases, with 5 bases left in between. This CDR3 is 14 amino acids long. The CDR3 loop is CASSETDSGNTIYF. CDR3 nucleotide sequence: TGTGCCAGCAGTGAAACAGACTCTGGAAACACCATATATTTT.

This clonotype was detected a few times. Here the CDR3 DNA reads TGTGCCAGCAGCCCCGCGATAGGGAGCTCTCGCACAGATACGCAGTATTTT. Amino acids: CASSPAIGSSRTDTQYF. The chain links TRBV7-3 to TRBJ2-3, with D tentatively TRBD2 (5 bases). V was clipped by 5 bases and J by 1 base, with 19 bases between them. Germline CDR1 and CDR2: SGHTA and FQGTGA. The CDR3 is made up of 17 amino acids.

J is TRBJ1-4 and V is TRBV20-1; a possible D gene is TRBD1 (6 bases). The V gene lost 4 bases and the J gene lost 1 base, with 13 bases spanning the gap. Germline CDR1 reads DFQATT; CDR2 reads SNEGSKA (reference sequence). The CDR3 spans 15 residues. CDR3 protein: CSAKRAQGTNEKLFF. The CDR3 DNA sequence: TGCAGTGCTAAAAGAGCACAGGGAACTAATGAAAAACTGTTTTTT.

V gene TRBV11-3 combines with J gene TRBJ1-3; no definite D call. Germline CDR1 and CDR2: SGHNT and YENEEA. The CDR3 totals 12 residues. The V gene lost 4 bases and the J gene lost 4 bases, with 5 bases spanning the gap. The DNA of the CDR3 is TGTGCCAGCAGCTCATACGGAAACACCATATATTTT. Protein: CASSSYGNTIYF.

The chain uses TRBV6-1 and TRBJ2-5; 8 nucleotides align to TRBD2. Germline V gene sequence: CDR1 MNHNS, CDR2 SASEGT. Trimming at V came to 5 bases and at J to 9 bases, leaving 5 bases not matched to a gene. CDR3 length: 12 residues. This CDR3 is CASSPTGGAQYF. CDR3 DNA sequence: TGTGCCAGCAGTCCCACGGGAGGGGCCCAGTACTTC.

Worth noting for this clonotype: This sequence may be a read error, since a much larger clone differs from it by one base. CDR3 protein: CASSLGAGRDEQYF. For the CDR3, the DNA is TGTGCCAGCAGCTTAGGAGCGGGGAGGGACGAGCAGTACTTC. The J gene is TRBJ2-7, the V gene TRBV10-3; 7 bases fit TRBD2. The CDR3 runs to 14 residues. The germline CDR1 and CDR2 sequences are ENHRY and SYGVKD. J lost 5 bases, V lost 10 bases, and 14 bases had no gene match.

The chain combines TRBV11-3 with TRBJ2-7; 10 bases are a match to TRBD1. The CDR3 is 17 residues long. Trimming removed 3 bases from V and 6 bases from J; junction bases left unmatched: 14. Germline assignment: CDR1 SGHNT and CDR2 YENEEA. This chain's CDR3 is CASSFRDRGGGSPEQYF. The CDR3 region has the DNA TGTGCCAGCAGCTTCCGGGACAGGGGTGGCGGCTCCCCCGAGCAGTACTTC.

This clonotype has at least ten counts. J is TRBJ1-2 and V is TRBV19; D possibly corresponds to TRBD1 (6 bases). V was trimmed by 3 bases and J by 7 bases, leaving 12 bases between them. The CDR3 is 13 residues long. Germline CDR1 reads LNHDA; CDR2 reads SQIVND (reference sequence). The chain's CDR3 is CASSMTGVFGYTF. CDR3 in DNA: TGTGCCAGTAGTATGACAGGAGTGTTTGGCTACACCTTC.

To note about this clonotype: The CDR3 does not close with the conserved phenylalanine or tryptophan, likely indicating a read error. This chain links TRBV10-3 with TRBJ2-1, with TRBD1 matching over 9 bases. Germline loops: CDR1 ENHRY, CDR2 SYGVKD. With 10 bases clipped from V and 0 bases from J, the junction kept 13 bases outside the gene matches. The CDR3 consists of 17 residues. CDR3 sequence reads: CATGRTGERVSYNEQFL. CDR3 nucleotide sequence: TGTGCCACCGGCCGGACAGGGGAACGGGTCTCCTACAATGAGCAGTTCTTA.

The chain recombines TRBV12-3 or TRBV12-4 with TRBJ1-1; no reliable D call. The V end lost 6 bases, the J end lost 6 bases, and 17 bases lay between the germline ends. The CDR3 length is 14 residues. The CDR3 loop reads CASSFRLLGAEAFF. Here the CDR3 DNA reads TGTGCCAGCAGCTTCAGGTTGCTGGGAGCTGAAGCTTTCTTT.

To note about this clonotype: This could be a read error, since a much larger clone is one nucleotide away. The rearrangement links TRBV20-1 to TRBJ1-5; TRBD1 agrees at 7 bases. Germline assignment: CDR1 DFQATT and CDR2 SNEGSKA (reference sequence). The CDR3 contains 13 residues. With V trimmed by 4 bases and J by 5 bases, 5 bases remained unmatched. CDR3 in amino acids: CSATSTGDQPQHF. The CDR3 DNA sequence: TGCAGTGCTACTTCAACAGGGGATCAGCCCCAGCATTTT.

This chain uses TRBV6-6 with TRBJ2-2; 11 bases line up with TRBD2. The V gene's germline CDR1 is MNHNY and CDR2 SVGAGI (reference sequence). This CDR3 comprises 16 residues. The junction had 7 bases not matched to a gene; V was cut back by 5 bases and J by 5 bases. This chain's CDR3 is CASSGGLAEITGELFF. The CDR3 nucleotides are TGTGCCAGCAGTGGGGGACTAGCGGAAATTACCGGGGAGCTGTTTTTT.